These 19 T cell receptor beta chains came from one sample sequenced in a study of T cells in Graves' hyperthyroidism and ophthalmopathy (dated by TCRdb to the late 2010s). The library was made by multiplex PCR. The instrument given in TCRdb is Illumina HiSeq 2000. The TCR beta CDR3 regions were amplified from RNA transcripts. For the first round of RT-PCR on the TCR CDR3, the HTBI primer set was used together with the Qiagen OneStep RT-PCR kit. TCRdb ran its own pipeline on the public reads, namely fastp trimming at Q25 and MiXCR clone calling, and kept in-frame beta chains. Every CDR3 protein is listed once, alongside the most common genes and DNA of its rows. The sample table holds roughly 570,000 distinct CDR3 sequences, of which roughly 50% were seen once. Jointly, the top ten make up about 20% of the sample. Specimen: peripheral blood or thyroid tissue (not recorded which). These receptors all come from an adult woman with Graves' disease, either hyperthyroidism or ophthalmopathy (not recorded which).

In this sample, this clonotype turned up many times. The V call is TRBV4-2, the J call TRBJ2-7; TRBD2 matches at 10 bases. Germline lookup yields CDR1 LGHNA and CDR2 YNFKEQ. CDR3 size: 16 residues. J lost 5 bases, V lost 2 bases, and 9 bases had no gene match. CDR3 coding DNA: TGTGCCAGCAGCCAACCGGATCCTAGCGGGAGCCACGAGCAGTACTTC. This codes for CASSQPDPSGSHEQYF.

This chain joins TRBV2 and TRBJ2-7, with 11 positions matching TRBD2. With V trimmed by 6 bases and J by 6 bases, 10 bases remained unmatched. The CDR3 has 15 amino acids. Germline assignment: CDR1 SNHLY and CDR2 FYNNEI. The CDR3 is CASSLIAGGPPEQYF. CDR3 nucleotide sequence: TGTGCCAGCAGCCTCATAGCGGGGGGGCCTCCCGAGCAGTACTTC.

This clonotype was observed at least ten times. This chain connects TRBV5-1 to TRBJ1-1; tentative D call: TRBD1 (6 bases). Per germline, CDR1 SGHRS and CDR2 YFSETQ. This CDR3 is 14 amino acids long. The V and J ends lost 3 bases and 4 bases respectively, with 13 bases between them. CDR3 in amino acids: CASSWGHLSTEAFF. The CDR3 region has the DNA TGCGCCAGCAGCTGGGGACACCTAAGCACTGAAGCTTTCTTT. The complete variable domain, with remaining parts taken from reference TRBV5-1 and TRBJ1-1, reads KAGVTQTPRYLIKTRGQQVTLSCSPISGHRSVSWYQQTPGQGLQFLFEYFSETQRNKGNFPGRFSGRQFSNSRSEMNVSTLELGDSALYLCASSWGHLSTEAFFGQGTRLTVV.

Ten or more counts support this clonotype. The genes are TRBV7-9 and TRBJ1-2; 7 bases line up with TRBD1. Germline CDR1 is SEHNR and CDR2 is FQNEAQ (reference sequence). V was pared by 4 bases and J by 7 bases, with 3 bases of the junction left unmatched. The CDR3 consists of 12 residues. DNA for the CDR3: TGTGCCAGCAGCTCAACAGGGGCTGGCTACACCTTC. Its translation is CASSSTGAGYTF.

This clonotype was seen many times. The V gene is TRBV2, the J gene TRBJ1-6, with D uncertain. Germline V gives CDR1 SNHLY, CDR2 FYNNEI. The CDR3 covers 16 residues. The V and J ends lost 2 bases and 7 bases respectively, with 15 bases between them. The CDR3 protein is CASSESESFNNSPLHF. CDR3 DNA sequence: TGTGCCAGCAGTGAAAGCGAGTCCTTTAACAATTCACCCCTCCACTTT. The full variable domain, rest sourced from reference TRBV2 and TRBJ1-6, is EPEVTQTPSHQVTQMGQEVILRCVPISNHLYFYWYRQILGQKVEFLVSFYNNEISEKSEIFDDQFSVERPDGSNFTLKIRSTKLEDSAMYFCASSESESFNNSPLHFGNGTRLTVT.

As for this clonotype: One base away lies a much larger clone, so this may be a sequencing read error. J is TRBJ1-3 and V is TRBV9; weak D call: TRBD1 (5 bases). Germline assignment: CDR1 SGDLS and CDR2 YYNGEE. The CDR3 runs to 12 residues. The CDR3 sequence is CASSTGGDTIYF. The DNA of the CDR3 is TGTGCCAGCAGCACAGGTGGAGACACCATATATTTT.

V gene TRBV29-1 combines with J gene TRBJ2-7; D unresolved. Germline lookup yields CDR1 SQVTM and CDR2 ANQGSEA. Trimming cost V 6 bases and J 3 bases, with 9 bases left between them. CDR3 length equals 11 residues. In DNA, the CDR3 is TGCAGCGTGGCCGAGAGCTACGAGCAGTACTTC. Amino acid sequence: CSVAESYEQYF.

This clonotype was seen many times. The genes are TRBV6-2 or TRBV6-3 and TRBJ2-2; perhaps TRBD1 as D (5 bases). V was shortened by 4 bases and J by 3 bases, with 9 bases between the two germline ends. This CDR3 is built from 14 residues. Germline lookup yields CDR1 MNHEY and CDR2 SVGEGT. This CDR3 is CASSSTVYTGELFF. CDR3 sequence (DNA): TGTGCCAGCAGTTCGACAGTATACACCGGGGAGCTGTTTTTT.

This chain joins TRBV20-1 and TRBJ2-5, with D perhaps given as TRBD1 or TRBD2 (5 bases each). V lost 3 bases and J 4 bases, leaving 9 bases between the germline ends. Germline CDR1 DFQATT, CDR2 SNEGSKA (reference sequence). This CDR3 spans 12 amino acids. The CDR3 coding sequence is TGCAGTGCTAGTCAGGGACGAGAGACCCAGTACTTC. This sequence encodes CSASQGRETQYF.

This clonotype has a single count. The chain combines TRBV21-1 with TRBJ2-2; TRBD1, as called in the table, went unchecked against the DNA. TRBV21-1 is deemed a pseudogene. This CDR3 contains 14 residues. DNA of the CDR3: TGTGCCAGCTCACCGGGGACCGCCACCGGGGAGCTGTTTTTT. Translating gives CASSPGTATGELFF.

The chain has TRBV30 and TRBJ1-5; 7 bases match TRBD1. Looked up from germline, CDR1 is GTSNPN and CDR2 is SVGIG (reference sequence). This CDR3 region has 15 residues. V lost 3 bases, J lost 1 base, and 6 bases stayed unmatched. The CDR3 bases are TGTGCCTGGAGCAGGGGGTTATTGAGCAATCAGCCCCAGCATTTT. Its protein is CAWSRGLLSNQPQHF.

This clonotype was found many times. This chain uses TRBV4-1 with TRBJ1-5; D gene ambiguous. The CDR3 loop spans 16 amino acids. The germline gives CDR1 MGHRA, CDR2 YSYEKL. V lost 1 base and J 0 bases, leaving 10 bases between the germline ends. In DNA, the CDR3 is TGCGCCAGCAGCCAAGTCGGAGAGTTTAGCAATCAGCCCCAGCATTTT. Protein product: CASSQVGEFSNQPQHF.

The chain couples TRBV13 to TRBJ2-2, with 9 positions matching TRBD1. The CDR3 spans 15 residues. Germline lookup yields CDR1 PRHDT and CDR2 FYEKMQ (reference sequence). V was clipped by 6 bases and J by 6 bases; unmatched bases: 8. The CDR3 region has the DNA TGTGCCAGCAGAATAGGGACAGGGAAGGCCGGGGAGCTGTTTTTT. It is translated as CASRIGTGKAGELFF.

The rearrangement uses TRBV4-2 and TRBJ2-2, with unresolved D. The CDR3 extends over 13 amino acids. V lost 1 base to trimming and J lost 7 bases, with 7 bases between them. Germline V gene lookup returns CDR1 LGHNA and CDR2 YNFKEQ. DNA of the CDR3: TGTGCCAGCAGCCAAGGGGGTAGCGGGGAGCTGTTTTTT. This translates into CASSQGGSGELFF.

This clonotype has a count of ten or more. The V and J genes are TRBV19 and TRBJ1-5; no reliable D call. Looked up from germline, CDR1 is LNHDA and CDR2 is SQIVND (reference sequence). Trimming shortened V by 3 bases and J by 2 bases, and 11 bases separated the two germline ends. CDR3 length equals 15 residues. The CDR3 DNA reads TGTGCCAGTAGTATTGGTGGAAGGGGCAATCAGCCCCAGCATTTT. It translates to CASSIGGRGNQPQHF.

The rearrangement joins TRBV5-1 to TRBJ2-1; either TRBD1 or TRBD2 may fit D (5 bases each). The V gene's germline CDR1 is SGHRS and CDR2 YFSETQ. V was cut by 7 bases and J by 6 bases, with 17 bases left in between. There are 14 residues in the CDR3. The CDR3 sequence is CASYRDAGGNEQFF. The CDR3 DNA sequence: TGCGCCAGCTACCGGGACGCAGGCGGCAATGAGCAGTTCTTC.

This rearrangement joins TRBV10-2 to TRBJ2-3; the match to TRBD2 covers 9 bases. V shed 8 bases, J shed 1 base, and the junction held 4 bases outside the gene matches. This CDR3 contains 14 residues. Germline V gene sequence: CDR1 WSHSY, CDR2 SAAADI. This CDR3 reads CASAGGMRTDTQYF. In DNA, the CDR3 is TGCGCCAGCGCGGGGGGGATGCGCACAGATACGCAGTATTTT.

This clonotype came up once. Here the CDR3 reads CSVEGTGKPEAFF. The CDR3 nucleotides read TGCAGCGTTGAAGGGACAGGGAAACCTGAAGCTTTCTTT. V usage is TRBV29-1 and J usage is TRBJ1-1; TRBD1 matches at 8 bases. This CDR3 has 13 amino acids. V was clipped by 1 base and J by 6 bases; unmatched bases: 4. Germline-derived CDR1 and CDR2 are SQVTM and ANQGSEA.

The V gene is TRBV7-9, the J gene TRBJ1-2; the D is unclear. V was trimmed by 6 bases and J by 5 bases, leaving 13 bases between them. Germline values: CDR1 SEHNR, CDR2 FQNEAQ (reference sequence). The CDR3 extends over 13 amino acids. The CDR3 loop reads CASSRRAPYGYTF. CDR3 sequence (DNA): TGTGCCAGCAGTCGACGAGCGCCGTATGGCTACACCTTC.